One TCR beta chain is described in this entry. These data come from a study of blood T cells in healthy people across ages. V dropped 4 bases and J dropped 9 bases, with 10 bases sitting between them. CDR3 length: 12 amino acids. For the second PCR, which ran for about 6 to 11 cycles, a sample-barcoded 5' primer and a J-beta primer mix were used. Each cDNA was tagged by a template-switch adaptor containing 12 random nucleotides. TCRdb called the 5' RACE reads again in MiXCR, with one record for every CDR3 protein. The top ten clones hold under 25% of a sample with 1,800,000 or so distinct CDR3 sequences, about two fifths of them seen once.

The rearrangement links TRBV12-3 or TRBV12-4 to TRBJ2-1, with D possibly being TRBD1 (5 bases). The origin of this receptor is a human donor in good health. Sequences were obtained from blood. CDR3 coding DNA: TGTGCCAGCAGTTCAGGGTGGGCTGAGCAGTTCTTC. This encodes CASSSGWAEQFF.